The source of this T cell receptor (beta chain) is a study of blood T cell repertoires in COVID-19. Study-wide background: Sample material is recorded as cDNA or gDNA derived from T cells, B-cell-depleted T cells, or PBMCs.

V gave up 0 bases and J gave up 6 bases; unmatched junction bases: 7. Germline V gives CDR1 MRHNA, CDR2 SNTAGT. This CDR3 comprises 15 residues. Measured with immunoSEQ multiplex PCR; TCRdb has only the in-frame clones, and not every one. The table has a few hundred thousand clones, around 86% seen once. Material for sequencing was peripheral blood. This TCR came from a middle-aged man who had recovered from COVID-19. V usage is TRBV6-4 and J usage is TRBJ1-1; the match to TRBD1 covers 7 bases. Here the CDR3 reads CASSDSSGTASEAFF. The CDR3 DNA sequence: TGTGCCAGCAGTGACTCATCCGGGACAGCCTCTGAAGCTTTCTTT.